The T cell receptor (beta chain) under discussion was sequenced for a study of graft-versus-host responses after intestinal transplantation. Study background: The whole recipient group had anti-thymocyte globulin induction followed by tacrolimus and steroids for two to three years.

V lost 2 bases and J lost 5; bases outside the gene matches: 5. CDR1 and CDR2 (germline): MNHEY, SVGAGI. The CDR3 spans 15 residues. Regarding this clone: Antigen specificity is unknown.

Study-wide points: Marrow from the recipient contained GvH clones, some of which had appeared first in ileum or blood.

Data came from immunoSEQ multiplex PCR; TCRdb stores just in-frame clones and leaves some out. The sample consists of 85,000 to 100,000 clones, roughly 82% of them appearing once. This clonotype was obtained from a human patient who received an intestinal transplant, so some T cells may come from the graft donor. This chain connects TRBV6-5 to TRBJ2-5; 10 positions match TRBD2. The sample in question was PBMCs, obtained 255 days after intestinal transplant. In DNA form, the CDR3 reads TGTGCCAGCAGTTACGGGATTAGCGGGGGGGAGACCCAGTACTTC. Its translation: CASSYGISGGETQYF.